This T cell receptor (beta chain) stems from a study of blood T cell repertoires in COVID-19 (dated by TCRdb to 2018 to 2021). In the study overall: The collaborator samples originated in the United States, Italy and Spain and spanned the acute and convalescent phases of COVID-19. The material from the prospective study consisted of cDNA or gDNA derived from T cells, B-cell-depleted T cells, or PBMCs. A de-identified subject ID, COVID-19 status, age in years and sex were almost always included in the sample metadata. Where HLA class I and class II types were available, the types were taken from metadata supplied by the sample provider, not from assay-based typing. Samples were obtained from the ongoing ImmuneRACE study (first 160 participants) and from 1,254 subjects provided by 6 global collaborators. The dataset comprised deeply sampled blood TCRbeta repertoires from subjects exposed to, actively infected with, or recovered from COVID-19. The repertoires were released in a freely available public database intended as a resource for research on the immune response to SARS-CoV-2. General findings and caveats noted by the study authors: How much clinical and demographic metadata was included differed by source and by participant, and the metadata was provided uncurated.

The CDR3, from cysteine to phenylalanine, totals 13 residues. The entry retains the CDR3 DNA only, 39 bases that are in frame from base 1. Relative to germline, V is 6 bases shorter and J is 1 base shorter, with 9 bases between their ends. Sequences KGHSH (CDR1) and LQKENI (CDR2) are obtained from the germline V gene. Participants in the prospective study were enrolled through a virtual design, were aged roughly 18 to 100 years, and lived in about 25 United States geographic areas. Cohort assignment in the prospective study relied on participant-reported clinical history from a screening survey and a study questionnaire. Recovered participants in ImmuneRACE Cohort 3 were defined as having two consecutive negative NP/OP PCR tests, clearance from a healthcare professional, or resolution of symptoms. In the prospective study, mobile phlebotomists collected whole blood, serum and a nasopharyngeal or oropharyngeal swab from each participant. Prospective study participants could optionally give additional blood draws and questionnaires over an approximately 2-month period. Prospective study blood samples were shipped either frozen or at room temperature before DNA extraction.

TCRbeta CDR3 regions were amplified from genomic DNA using the immunoSEQ Assay, a bias-controlled multiplex PCR. The study's processing was this. Nucleated cell counts per sample were estimated from amplification of reference gene primers within the assay. To quantify the absolute abundance of each unique TCRbeta CDR3 rearrangement, sequence reads were collapsed and filtered. Productive Simpson clonality was computed per sample as the square root of Simpson's diversity index over productive rearrangements. TCRdb stores this immuneACCESS table with in-frame sequences only. Part of the clones is absent; in the studies checked, under half of the shortfall reflects unresolved V genes, and no reason is known for the rest. D and trimming were read from the DNA, whereas the V and J calls and clone size are those reported in that table. For this sample the table gives over 300,000 clones, of which 70% to 90% were detected only once. The biggest ten clones account for approximately 5% of the sample.

For this clone: The target of this receptor is not known. No base-level quality is on record; no much larger clone is a single base apart.

Material for sequencing was PBMCs or T cells enriched from blood (not recorded which). The TCR was taken from a woman younger than 45 who had recovered from COVID-19. The chain employs TRBV18 and TRBJ1-2; no D gene call is confident. The DNA sequence is as follows: TGTGCCAGCTCTCCCCCCAGTAACTATGGCTACACCTTC. It specifies CASSPPSNYGYTF.